The 10 T cell receptor beta chains presented below share a single source sample, sequenced in a study of response to subunit inactivated influenza vaccine (dated by TCRdb to the late 2010s). Libraries were made using RT-PCR. Sequenced using an Illumina HiSeq 2500. TCRdb reprocessing: public reads trimmed at Q25 with fastp, clones called with MiXCR, in-frame beta chains kept. CDR3 protein sequences are deduplicated, and each keeps its most common genes and DNA. The table for this sample lists approximately 160,000 distinct CDR3 sequences; about 10% of them were counted only once. Of the sample, roughly 33% falls within the top ten clones. The specimen was CD8+ T cells sorted from PBMCs, collected less than 30 months after vaccination. Receptor source: a man in his fifties or sixties who received an inactivated influenza vaccine. Donor details come from another sample of the same person, matched by shared clones.

This clonotype appeared a few times. V and J are TRBV4-1 and TRBJ1-5, with D possibly TRBD1 on 5 matching bases. Germline V gene lookup returns CDR1 MGHRA and CDR2 YSYEKL. Trimming removed 4 bases from V and 1 base from J, with 8 bases in between. This CDR3 comprises 14 residues. The CDR3 nucleotides read TGCGCCAGCAGCCCCAAGGGGAGCAATCAGCCCCAGCATTTT. Translated: CASSPKGSNQPQHF.

The table lists this clonotype with a few counts. V usage is TRBV28 and J usage is TRBJ2-7, with TRBD1 as a possible D gene (5 bases). This CDR3 is 15 amino acids long. V was shortened by 9 bases and J by 1 base, with 19 bases between the two germline ends. The V gene's germline CDR1 is MDHEN and CDR2 SYDVKM. The CDR3 nucleotides read TGTGCCAGTTGGGGATGGGGCAGCGCTTCCTACGAGCAGTACTTC. It is translated as CASWGWGSASYEQYF.

This clonotype was counted only a few times. The J gene is TRBJ2-7, the V gene TRBV7-9; a possible D gene is TRBD2 (5 bases). CDR3 size: 13 residues. Trimming took off 7 bases at V and 0 bases at J, with 10 bases between the two ends. CDR1 SEHNR and CDR2 FQNEAQ come from the germline V gene (reference sequence). In DNA form, the CDR3 reads TGTGCCAGCACCACGACTAACTCCTACGAGCAGTACTTC. This gives the protein CASTTTNSYEQYF.

V gene TRBV7-9 combines with J gene TRBJ2-7; TRBD1 might be the D (7 bases). Trimming stripped 7 bases from V and 6 bases from J, with 10 bases between. The CDR3 consists of 11 residues. Germline CDR1 reads SEHNR; CDR2 reads FQNEAQ (reference sequence). The CDR3 protein is CASIQGGEQYF. Here the CDR3 DNA reads TGTGCCAGCATTCAGGGGGGCGAGCAGTACTTC.

There are a few counts of this clonotype. This rearrangement joins TRBV25-1 to TRBJ1-2; D is uncertain. CDR1 is MGHDK, CDR2 SYGVNS, per germline. The CDR3 extends over 13 amino acids. Trimming removed 3 bases at V and 8 bases at J, with 13 bases between. CDR3 sequence reads: CASSDAGLGGYTF. CDR3 nucleotides: TGTGCCAGCAGTGATGCTGGGCTCGGCGGCTACACCTTC.

This clonotype appeared many times. This chain joins TRBV29-1 and TRBJ1-3; no firm D call. V was clipped by 0 bases and J by 8 bases, with 17 bases between them. The CDR3 spans 15 residues. Germline loops: CDR1 SQVTM, CDR2 ANQGSEA. CDR3 coding DNA: TGCAGCGTTGAAGACGGGGAGTCGGTTAGGGACACCATATATTTT. It translates to CSVEDGESVRDTIYF. Based on the CDR3 plus reference TRBV29-1 and TRBJ1-3, the full variable domain is SAVISQKPSRDICQRGTSLTIQCQVDSQVTMMFWYRQQPGQSLTLIATANQGSEATYESGFVIDKFPISRPNLTFSTLTVSNMSPEDSSIYLCSVEDGESVRDTIYFGEGSWLTVV.

This clonotype has a count of ten or more. This rearrangement joins TRBV12-3 or TRBV12-4 to TRBJ1-2, with 7 bases matching TRBD1. CDR3 size: 13 residues. After removal of 5 bases from V and 7 bases from J, the junction contained 7 bases not matched to a gene. CDR3 coding DNA: TGTGCCAGCAGTACAGGGGATTGGTTTGGCTACACCTTC. Translated: CASSTGDWFGYTF.

This clonotype was seen at least ten times. This chain connects TRBV2 to TRBJ2-5; weak D call: TRBD2 (5 bases). Trimming removed 6 bases at V and 2 bases at J, with 13 bases between. From germline, CDR1 is SNHLY and CDR2 FYNNEI. There are 14 residues in the CDR3. In DNA, the CDR3 is TGTGCCAGCAGGGACTTCGAGTCTCAAGAGACCCAGTACTTC. This sequence encodes CASRDFESQETQYF.

This clonotype has a handful of counts. The rearrangement links TRBV29-1 to TRBJ2-7; 7 bases are shared with TRBD2. Germline CDR1 is SQVTM and CDR2 is ANQGSEA. Germline trimming cut 7 bases from V and 0 bases from J; bases unmatched to any gene: 6. CDR3 length equals 13 residues. The CDR3 spells CSALADGSYEQYF. The DNA for the CDR3 is TGCAGCGCTCTAGCGGATGGCTCCTACGAGCAGTACTTC.

The chain has TRBV6-2 or TRBV6-3 and TRBJ2-1; TRBD2 matches at 7 bases. The germline V gene has CDR1 MNHEY and CDR2 SVGEGT. CDR3 length equals 15 residues. V trimming: 2 bases; J trimming: 7 bases; junction bases outside the gene matches: 8. DNA of the CDR3: TGTGCCAGCAGTTACGCGGGCGGGAGAGCGAATGAGCAGTTCTTC. The encoded protein is CASSYAGGRANEQFF.